The 12 T cell receptor beta chains given below trace back to one sample, sequenced in a study of blood T cell repertoires in COVID-19. Repertoires were generated with immunoSEQ multiplex PCR, while TCRdb's copy carries only in-frame clones and drops some. The sample gives approximately 300,000 clones, 80% to 90% of which show up once; around 6% is in the top ten. Sequencing was done on a sample of peripheral blood. These receptors were taken from a man between 18 and 29 years old who had recovered from COVID-19.

The chain combines TRBV6-5 with TRBJ2-3; 7 nucleotides match TRBD1. This CDR3 is built from 15 residues. V was clipped by 6 bases and J by 2 bases; unmatched bases: 8. CDR1 MNHEY and CDR2 SVGAGI come from the germline V gene. This chain's CDR3 is CASRRGLEFTDTQYF. In DNA, the CDR3 is TGTGCCAGCAGGAGGGGGCTGGAATTCACAGATACGCAGTATTTT.

As DNA, the CDR3 is TGCGCCAGCAGCCAGAGGACTAGCGGGAGTAGTATTGTCGGGGAGCTGTTTTTT. Amino acid sequence: CASSQRTSGSSIVGELFF. J is TRBJ2-2 and V is TRBV4-1; the match to TRBD2 covers 13 bases. CDR3 length: 18 amino acids. The germline gives CDR1 MGHRA, CDR2 YSYEKL. The trim removed 3 bases at V and 7 bases at J, leaving 11 bases unmatched.

The chain uses TRBV19 and TRBJ2-3; D is possibly TRBD2 (6 bases). The CDR3 consists of 14 residues. Germline V gene lookup returns CDR1 LNHDA and CDR2 SQIVND (reference sequence). The V gene lost 4 bases and the J gene lost 2 bases, with 10 bases spanning the gap. The CDR3 coding sequence is TGTGCCAGTAGTACAGGGCGGGACACAGATACGCAGTATTTT. This sequence encodes CASSTGRDTDTQYF.

The chain couples TRBV1 to TRBJ2-7; the table's D call, TRBD2, has no DNA check behind it. TRBV1 is a pseudogene segment. The CDR3 runs to 20 residues. CDR3 coding DNA: TGCACCAGCAGCCAAGCTACGGGACAGGGGATACTAGCGGGAGCGTACGAGCAGTACTTC. Protein sequence: CTSSQATGQGILAGAYEQYF.

The chain couples TRBV5-4 to TRBJ2-7, with a weak D call TRBD2 (6 bases). V lost 3 bases to trimming and J lost 0 bases, with 16 bases between them. CDR1 is SGHNT, CDR2 YYREEE, per germline (reference sequence). This CDR3 has 16 residues. The CDR3 nucleotides read TGTGCCAGCAGCTCCTTTGGGGGACTGAGCTCCTACGAGCAGTACTTC. This gives the protein CASSSFGGLSSYEQYF.

The chain joins TRBV18 to TRBJ2-7; a weak D match, TRBD1 (6 bases). The CDR3 is 14 residues long. Trimming left V 3 bases short and J 1 base short, with 10 bases between. The V gene's germline CDR1 is KGHSH and CDR2 LQKENI. The CDR3 sequence: CASSPLGQSYEQYF. CDR3 nucleotides: TGTGCCAGCTCACCCCTCGGACAGTCCTACGAGCAGTACTTC.

The chain carries TRBV5-1 and TRBJ1-1; the D gene is possibly TRBD1 (6 bases). The CDR3 spans 13 residues. V was pared by 4 bases and J by 7 bases, with 14 bases between. Germline CDR1 SGHRS, CDR2 YFSETQ. DNA of the CDR3: TGCGCCAGCAGCCAAACAGGGATGGATGAAGCTTTCTTT. Its protein product is CASSQTGMDEAFF. Variable domain in full (rest from reference TRBV5-1 and TRBJ1-1): KAGVTQTPRYLIKTRGQQVTLSCSPISGHRSVSWYQQTPGQGLQFLFEYFSETQRNKGNFPGRFSGRQFSNSRSEMNVSTLELGDSALYLCASSQTGMDEAFFGQGTRLTVV.

The genes are TRBV27 and TRBJ1-1, with no clear D. The CDR3 spans 13 residues. Germline V CDR1 and CDR2: MNHEY, SMNVEV (reference sequence). Deletions cut 6 bases from V and 1 base from J, with 9 bases between. In DNA, the CDR3 is TGTGCCAGCAGGCGGGAGGAGAACACTGAAGCTTTCTTT. It yields the protein CASRREENTEAFF.

The chain carries TRBV30 and TRBJ1-1, with 8 nucleotides matching TRBD1. Per germline, CDR1 GTSNPN and CDR2 SVGIG (reference sequence). The CDR3 is made up of 13 amino acids. The trim removed 8 bases at V and 5 bases at J, leaving 10 bases unmatched. The CDR3 DNA follows: TGTGCCGGCTGGACAGGGATGGGGACTGAAGCTTTCTTT. This translates into CAGWTGMGTEAFF.

The chain is built from TRBV4-2 and TRBJ1-1; D not resolved. V was trimmed by 3 bases and J by 7 bases, leaving 6 bases between them. The V gene's germline CDR1 is LGHNA and CDR2 YNFKEQ. The CDR3 covers 11 residues. The chain's CDR3 is CASSQYSEAFF. CDR3 nucleotides: TGTGCCAGCAGCCAGTACAGTGAAGCTTTCTTT.

CDR3 loop: CASRQGATNSPLHF. CDR3 DNA: TGTGCCAGCCGACAGGGGGCGACTAATTCACCCCTCCACTTT. This sequence joins TRBV19 and TRBJ1-6; 10 positions agree with TRBD1. V was pared by 9 bases and J by 6 bases, with 5 bases of the junction left unmatched. Germline CDR1 LNHDA, CDR2 SQIVND (reference sequence). The CDR3 spans 14 residues.

The chain carries TRBV10-3 and TRBJ2-5; 7 positions agree with TRBD2. Germline-derived CDR1 and CDR2 are ENHRY and SYGVKD. There are 13 residues in the CDR3. V lost 4 bases to trimming and J lost 5 bases; unmatched junction nucleotides: 4. The CDR3 loop reads CAISGGGAETQYF. The CDR3 bases are TGTGCCATCAGTGGGGGAGGGGCGGAGACCCAGTACTTC.